This TCR beta chain is drawn from a study of blood T cell repertoires in COVID-19. Study-level background: COVID-19 samples, acute and convalescent, were from the United States, Italy and Spain. T cells, B-cell-depleted T cells, or PBMCs supplied cDNA or gDNA.

One Seattle source followed patients from active infection through their disease course. How the authors handled the data: Reference gene primer amplification in the assay estimated nucleated cell counts. Some clones are missing from TCRdb's copy, which holds only in-frame ones; the method was immunoSEQ multiplex PCR. For V, J and clone size, that table is used; D and trimming come from the DNA. The sample yields about 150,000 clones, around 85% seen once. Trimming took 2 bases from V and 0 from J; bases not matched to a gene: 13. The CDR3 length is 19 residues. The chain couples TRBV23-1 to TRBJ2-4; 7 bases line up with TRBD2. TRBV23-1 is an open reading frame whose function is uncertain. The sample taken for sequencing was peripheral blood. The TCR originated in a man aged 55 to 70 with COVID-19, enrolled during active disease. CDR3 region: CASSQTRGGGYLAKNIQYF. CDR3 DNA sequence: TGCGCCAGCAGTCAAACCCGTGGCGGGGGATACCTAGCCAAAAACATTCAGTACTTC.